Below are 27 T cell receptor beta chains sequenced from a single sample in a study of T cell responses to AZD1222 COVID-19 vaccine. The data were produced by immunoSEQ multiplex PCR, yet TCRdb's version contains in-frame clones alone and is incomplete. In the table there are under 130,000 clones, around 90% of which are singletons. The material sequenced was peripheral blood, taken on day 0 of AZD1222 vaccination. The receptors originated from an adult in good health.

The J gene is TRBJ2-3, the V gene TRBV5-6, with D possibly TRBD1 on 6 matching bases. CDR1 is SGHDT, CDR2 YYEEEE, per germline. Trimming pared 4 bases from V and 2 bases from J, leaving 11 bases between. The CDR3 runs 14 residues. CDR3: CASSPGHYTDTQYF. CDR3 bases: TGTGCCAGCAGCCCGGGACACTACACAGATACGCAGTATTTT. Full variable domain (outside the CDR3, taken from reference TRBV5-6 and TRBJ2-3): DAGVTQSPTHLIKTRGQQVTLRCSPKSGHDTVSWYQQALGQGPQFIFQYYEEEERQRGNFPDRFSGHQFPNYSSELNVNALLLGDSALYLCASSPGHYTDTQYFGPGTRLTVL.

Note on this clone: Other DNA sequences in the sample encode the same CDR3. This chain links TRBV3-1 (or the pseudogene TRBV3-2) with TRBJ1-4; TRBD1 might be the D (6 bases). CDR1 and CDR2 from the germline V gene are LGHDT and YNNKEL (reference sequence). Trimming shortened V by 1 base and J by 8 bases, and 11 bases separated the two germline ends. The CDR3 consists of 14 residues. The CDR3 DNA follows: TGTGCCAGCAGCCAAGGGGGGGCGGGCGAAAAACTGTTTTTT. Translation gives CASSQGGAGEKLFF.

This rearrangement joins TRBV27 to TRBJ1-3, with TRBD1 matching over 7 bases. This CDR3 comprises 19 residues. Germline V gene sequence: CDR1 MNHEY, CDR2 SMNVEV (reference sequence). V shed 5 bases and J 0 bases; nucleotides not matched to a gene: 16. The CDR3 region has the DNA TGTGCCAGCAGTATCCGGGACAGCCTGCGCCCATCCTCTGGAAACACCATATATTTT. Amino acid sequence: CASSIRDSLRPSSGNTIYF.

The CDR3 DNA reads TGCGCCAGCAGCTCGGGACTAGCGGGAGGGGTTTACAATGAGCAGTTCTTC. This codes for CASSSGLAGGVYNEQFF. The rearrangement joins TRBV5-1 to TRBJ2-1, with 16 positions matching TRBD2. CDR1 SGHRS and CDR2 YFSETQ come from the germline V gene. J was trimmed by 4 bases and V by 3 bases; bases with no gene match: 4. This CDR3 has 17 amino acids.

V is TRBV28 and J is TRBJ2-1; 15 nucleotides match TRBD2. J was trimmed by 15 bases and V by 4 bases; bases with no gene match: 4. Germline CDR1 is MDHEN and CDR2 is SYDVKM. The CDR3 loop spans 13 amino acids. CDR3 DNA sequence: TGTGCCAGCAGTTCTGGACTAGCGGGAGGGCGGTTCTTC. Protein: CASSSGLAGGRFF.

DNA of the CDR3: TGTGCCAGCAGCTTTGCAGGGGGCACCGGGGAGCTGTTTTTT. Translated: CASSFAGGTGELFF. This chain connects TRBV11-2 to TRBJ2-2; 7 bases agree with TRBD1. Germline values: CDR1 SGHAT, CDR2 FQNNGV. V gave up 3 bases and J gave up 4 bases; unmatched junction bases: 2. The CDR3 runs 14 residues.

This clone was detected once. This sequence joins TRBV28 and TRBJ1-1; D is uncertain. The V end lost 3 bases, the J end lost 5 bases, and 7 bases lay between the germline ends. Germline lookup yields CDR1 MDHEN and CDR2 SYDVKM. The CDR3 extends over 12 amino acids. The CDR3 protein is CASSLVGTEAFF. The DNA of the CDR3 is TGTGCCAGCAGTTTGGTGGGAACTGAAGCTTTCTTT.

This chain connects TRBV29-1 to TRBJ2-1, with TRBD2 identical over 8 bases. With V trimmed by 6 bases and J by 9 bases, 13 bases remained unmatched. There are 14 residues in the CDR3. Looked up from germline, CDR1 is SQVTM and CDR2 is ANQGSEA. CDR3 amino acids: CSVTFGAGASEQFF. The CDR3 coding sequence is TGCAGCGTCACCTTCGGAGCGGGAGCTAGTGAGCAGTTCTTC.

The V gene is TRBV29-1, the J gene TRBJ2-1, with no clear D. Germline CDR1 reads SQVTM; CDR2 reads ANQGSEA. The CDR3 spans 12 residues. The V end lost 4 bases, the J end lost 3 bases, and 7 bases lay between the germline ends. DNA for the CDR3: TGCAGCGTTGTTCCAGACTACAATGAGCAGTTCTTC. Its protein is CSVVPDYNEQFF.

The chain's CDR3 is CASSQDPQGHNEQFF. The CDR3 nucleotides are TGTGCCAGCAGCCAAGATCCCCAGGGCCACAATGAGCAGTTCTTC. This chain joins TRBV3-1 (or the pseudogene TRBV3-2) and TRBJ2-1; possible D gene TRBD1, 5 bases. The CDR3 length is 15 residues. Between the trimmed V and J ends, which lost 0 bases and 5 bases, there was a span of 11 bases. Germline V gene sequence: CDR1 LGHDT, CDR2 YNNKEL (reference sequence).

The CDR3: CASSLEGQANYGYTF. The DNA for the CDR3 is TGTGCCAGCAGCTTAGAGGGACAAGCTAACTATGGCTACACCTTC. The J gene is TRBJ1-2, the V gene TRBV7-2; D perhaps matches TRBD1 (6 bases). Trimming removed 1 base from V and 0 bases from J, with 9 bases in between. CDR3 size: 15 residues. CDR1 and CDR2 from the germline V gene are SGHTA and FQGNSA.

This sequence joins TRBV4-2 and TRBJ2-1, with 13 positions matching TRBD2. CDR1 and CDR2 (germline): LGHNA, YNFKEQ. CDR3 length: 15 residues. V shed 1 base and J 7 bases; nucleotides not matched to a gene: 1. The CDR3 DNA reads as TGTGCCAGCAGCCAAGGACTAGCGGGAGGAAATGAGCAGTTCTTC. It codes for CASSQGLAGGNEQFF.

V and J are TRBV14 and TRBJ2-2; 14 bases align to TRBD2. Germline V gives CDR1 SGHDN, CDR2 FVKESK. The V gene end was trimmed by 3 bases and the J gene end by 2 bases; junction bases not matched to a gene: 8. The CDR3 loop spans 19 amino acids. Here the CDR3 DNA reads TGTGCCAGCAGCCAGTCCGGGACTAGCGGGAGAATAAACACCGGGGAGCTGTTTTTT. Protein: CASSQSGTSGRINTGELFF.

V is TRBV19 and J is TRBJ1-1; tentative D call: TRBD1 (5 bases). Germline CDR1 is LNHDA and CDR2 is SQIVND (reference sequence). The CDR3 contains 15 residues. The germline V and J ends were trimmed by 5 bases and 3 bases, with 16 bases remaining between them. CDR3 loop: CASSGKTAQDTEAFF. CDR3 DNA: TGTGCCAGTAGTGGGAAGACAGCGCAAGACACTGAAGCTTTCTTT.

The rearrangement uses TRBV2 and TRBJ2-7, with 8 bases that match TRBD2. Losses at the gene ends were 6 bases for V and 3 bases for J; bases not matched to a gene: 7. From germline, CDR1 is SNHLY and CDR2 FYNNEI. The CDR3 totals 14 residues. CDR3 sequence reads: CASRAGANLYEQYF. The CDR3 nucleotides are TGTGCCAGCAGAGCGGGGGCTAACCTCTACGAGCAGTACTTC.

This chain joins TRBV5-1 and TRBJ2-7, with D perhaps TRBD2 (6 bases). The CDR3 has 13 residues. V lost 4 bases and J lost 7, with 15 bases in between. The germline CDR1 and CDR2 sequences are SGHRS and YFSETQ. This CDR3 is CASSQGRTEEQYF. CDR3 sequence (DNA): TGCGCCAGCAGCCAAGGGAGGACGGAGGAGCAGTACTTC.

This chain joins TRBV4-3 and TRBJ1-5; the D is unclear. In germline, CDR1 is LGHNA, CDR2 YSLEER. The CDR3 totals 17 residues. Trimming cost V 1 base and J 1 base, with 14 bases left between them. The CDR3 coding sequence is TGCGCCAGCAGCCAAGGACCCCTGGGAGCCAGCAATCAGCCCCAGCATTTT. Its translation: CASSQGPLGASNQPQHF.

The CDR3 bases are TGTGCCACCAGCAGAGAACCTAGCGGGGTACAAGAGACCCAGTACTTC. Amino acid sequence: CATSREPSGVQETQYF. The chain combines TRBV15 with TRBJ2-5, with TRBD2 identical over 9 bases. Germline values: CDR1 LNHNV, CDR2 YYDKDF (reference sequence). There are 16 residues in the CDR3. The junction had 4 bases not matched to a gene; V was cut back by 0 bases and J by 2 bases.

The chain combines TRBV5-1 with TRBJ2-3; TRBD1 aligns across 8 bases. The CDR3 spans 15 residues. The J segment lost 3 bases and the V segment lost 4 bases, leaving 7 bases of the junction unmatched. In germline, CDR1 is SGHRS, CDR2 YFSETQ. The CDR3 DNA reads as TGCGCCAGCAGCACGGACAGGGTAGGAACAGATACGCAGTATTTT. Its protein is CASSTDRVGTDTQYF.

The V call is TRBV6-2 or TRBV6-3, the J call TRBJ2-1; TRBD2 matches 8 bases. Trimming at V came to 2 bases and at J to 6 bases, leaving 9 bases not matched to a gene. The germline V gene encodes CDR1 MNHEY and CDR2 SVGEGT. CDR3 size: 16 residues. The DNA for the CDR3 is TGTGCCAGCAGTTACGAGTCGGGACTAGTTGGCAATGAGCAGTTCTTC. Encoded protein: CASSYESGLVGNEQFF.

V usage is TRBV27 and J usage is TRBJ2-1; 8 nucleotides match TRBD2. The J segment lost 6 bases and the V segment lost 2 bases, leaving 3 bases of the junction unmatched. The CDR3 is 14 residues long. Germline V CDR1 and CDR2: MNHEY, SMNVEV (reference sequence). The DNA for the CDR3 is TGTGCCAGCAGTTTAGCGGGAGGACTCAATGAGCAGTTCTTC. Its translation: CASSLAGGLNEQFF.

The V call is TRBV2, the J call TRBJ2-3, with D possibly being TRBD2 (5 bases). Germline lookup yields CDR1 SNHLY and CDR2 FYNNEI. This CDR3 region has 13 residues. Trimming removed 8 bases from V and 6 bases from J, with 15 bases in between. The CDR3 sequence: CASQLDLGDTQYF. In nucleotides, the CDR3 is TGTGCCAGCCAACTAGACCTCGGGGATACGCAGTATTTT.

The rearrangement uses TRBV27 and TRBJ2-1; D remains ambiguous. CDR3 length equals 12 residues. The germline gives CDR1 MNHEY, CDR2 SMNVEV (reference sequence). The V gene lost 2 bases and the J gene lost 13 bases, with 12 bases spanning the gap. CDR3 nucleotides: TGTGCCAGCAGTTTAGACCGCGACTCCCAGTTCTTC. Translating it yields CASSLDRDSQFF.

The chain combines TRBV3-1 (or the pseudogene TRBV3-2) with TRBJ2-5; possibly TRBD2 for D (5 bases). Per the germline V gene, CDR1 is LGHDT and CDR2 is YNNKEL (reference sequence). Between the trimmed V and J ends, which lost 4 bases and 5 bases, there was a span of 5 bases. This CDR3 has 11 amino acids. The CDR3 DNA follows: TGTGCCAGCAGCCCGGGGGAGACCCAGTACTTC. It codes for CASSPGETQYF.

This clone was counted a few times. J is TRBJ2-6 and V is TRBV2; 7 nucleotides match TRBD1. Trimming removed 6 bases from V and 2 bases from J; junction bases left unmatched: 7. This CDR3 is 16 amino acids long. The germline V gene has CDR1 SNHLY and CDR2 FYNNEI. In DNA, the CDR3 is TGTGCCAGCAGCGCGAGACAGGGCCCTGGGGCCAACGTCCTGACTTTC. It is translated as CASSARQGPGANVLTF.

The chain recombines TRBV12-3 or TRBV12-4 with TRBJ2-1; D uncertain. The V gene lost 3 bases and the J gene lost 6 bases, with 6 bases spanning the gap. This CDR3 is built from 12 residues. DNA for the CDR3: TGTGCCAGCAGTTTGCTAGGCAATGAGCAGTTCTTC. Its translation is CASSLLGNEQFF.

This chain's CDR3 is CASASASGRFSEQFF. The CDR3 DNA sequence: TGTGCCAGCGCTTCCGCCAGCGGGAGGTTTAGTGAGCAGTTCTTC. V and J are TRBV7-6 and TRBJ2-1; TRBD2 matches 9 bases. J was trimmed by 9 bases and V by 8 bases; bases with no gene match: 14. The germline CDR1 and CDR2 sequences are SGHVS and FNYEAQ. The CDR3 is made up of 15 amino acids.